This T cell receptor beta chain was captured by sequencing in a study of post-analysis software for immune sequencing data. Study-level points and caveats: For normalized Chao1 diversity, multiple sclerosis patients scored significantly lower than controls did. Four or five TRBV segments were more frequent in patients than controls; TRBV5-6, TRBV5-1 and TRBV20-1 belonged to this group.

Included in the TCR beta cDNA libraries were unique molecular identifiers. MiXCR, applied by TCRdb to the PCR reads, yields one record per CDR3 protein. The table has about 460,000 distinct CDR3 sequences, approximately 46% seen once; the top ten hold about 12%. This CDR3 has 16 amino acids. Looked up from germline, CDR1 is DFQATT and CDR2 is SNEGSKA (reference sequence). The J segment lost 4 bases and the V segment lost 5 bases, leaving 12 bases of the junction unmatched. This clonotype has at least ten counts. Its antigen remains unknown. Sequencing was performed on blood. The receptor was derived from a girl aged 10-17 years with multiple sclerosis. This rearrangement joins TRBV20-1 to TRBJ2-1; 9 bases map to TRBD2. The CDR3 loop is CSAPPAASGDYNEQFF. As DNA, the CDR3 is TGCAGTGCTCCCCCCGCTGCTAGCGGGGATTACAATGAGCAGTTCTTC.